The TCR beta chain under discussion was sequenced for a study of vaccination and CD4 T cells after COVID-19. Note on this clonotype: The antigen is undetermined.

Losses at the gene ends were 3 bases for V and 2 bases for J; bases not matched to a gene: 5. Per the germline V gene, CDR1 is SGHAT and CDR2 is FQNNGV. This CDR3 is built from 16 residues. The study sequenced cultured CD4+ T cell DNA using the Oncomine TCR Beta short-read assay. TCRdb re-analysed the PCR reads in MiXCR, keeping a single row per CDR3 protein. This table holds more than 15,000 distinct CDR3 sequences, over 30% found once. Noted treatment: approximately nine-day PBMC culture with coronavirus spike peptide pools or control peptides (ViraFEST assay). The chain combines TRBV11-2 with TRBJ2-5, with 11 bases identical to TRBD2. This clonotype originated in a human donor who had recovered from COVID-19. The specimen sequenced was CD4+ T cells from blood, cultured in vitro. As DNA, the CDR3 is TGTGCCAGCAGCTTTAAGAGACTAGCGGGACAAGAGACCCAGTACTTC. The encoded protein is CASSFKRLAGQETQYF.